Here is one T cell receptor (beta chain) with its context. Its antigen remains unknown. Antigen-specific CD4+ T cells were expanded (with viral peptide pools) by the ViraFEST assay ahead of sequencing. It was after approximately 11 days of culture that CD4+ T cells were isolated. Each vaccine recipient was nucleocapsid antibody negative and had no prior SARS-CoV-2 infection. Clones were read by immunoSEQ multiplex PCR, and TCRdb kept only the in-frame ones, dropping some. The sample carries more than 25,000 clones, roughly two thirds recorded once. The sample originates from a study of vaccination effects on CD4 cells after COVID-19. V shed 2 bases and J shed 4 bases, with 11 bases lying between them. The CDR3 extends over 14 amino acids. The germline V gene encodes CDR1 SEHNR and CDR2 FQNEAQ (reference sequence).

This receptor was obtained from a human donor who received a COVID-19 vaccine. The chain links TRBV7-9 to TRBJ1-2, with D perhaps TRBD1 (6 bases). Sequenced material: CD4+ T cells from PBMCs cultured with HCoV-229E spike peptides, taken before COVID-19 vaccination. The CDR3 reads CASSLKGGVYGYTF. Here the CDR3 DNA reads TGTGCCAGCAGCTTAAAGGGGGGTGTCTATGGCTACACCTTC. Based on the CDR3 plus reference TRBV7-9 and TRBJ1-2, the full variable domain is DTGVSQNPRHKITKRGQNVTFRCDPISEHNRLYWYRQTLGQGPEFLTYFQNEAQLEKSRLLSDRFSAERPKGSFSTLEIQRTEQGDSAMYLCASSLKGGVYGYTFGSGTRLTVV.